The clone carrying this TCR beta chain was seen a handful of times. Its antigen is undetermined. The data belong to a study of T cell responses to AZD1222 COVID-19 vaccine. For the study at large: Second doses that came at about 4 or about 12 weeks were put together. Study results and caveats: Nearly half of spike-specific TCRs reportedly go after variant regions that carry no mutations. Donors skewed white British and female; clonal diversity was possibly underestimated. Spike-specific TCR breadth and depth rose after two AZD1222 doses.

Clones were sequenced by immunoSEQ multiplex PCR, and TCRdb holds only the in-frame ones, with some missing. The data show 80,000 to 100,000 clones, about 88% seen once. Germline CDR1 SQVTM, CDR2 ANQGSEA. The CDR3 contains 11 residues. The germline V and J ends were trimmed by 8 bases and 7 bases, with 14 bases remaining between them. This sequence was found in an adult in good health. This rearrangement joins TRBV29-1 to TRBJ1-1; D remains ambiguous. The specimen was peripheral blood, collected on day 0 of AZD1222 vaccination. CDR3 DNA sequence: TGCAGCTCCAAAGGTACCTTTGAAGCTTTCTTT. Its translation is CSSKGTFEAFF.